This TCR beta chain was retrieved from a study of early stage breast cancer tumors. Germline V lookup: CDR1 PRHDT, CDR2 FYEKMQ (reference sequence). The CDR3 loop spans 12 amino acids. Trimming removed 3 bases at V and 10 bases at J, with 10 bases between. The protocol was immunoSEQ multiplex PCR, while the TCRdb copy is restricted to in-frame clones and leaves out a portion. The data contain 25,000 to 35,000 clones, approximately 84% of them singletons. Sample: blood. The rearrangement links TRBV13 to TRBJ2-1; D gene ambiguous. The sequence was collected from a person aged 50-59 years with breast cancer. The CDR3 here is CASSFSPNEQFF. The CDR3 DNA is TGTGCCAGCAGCTTTTCCCCTAACGAGCAGTTCTTC. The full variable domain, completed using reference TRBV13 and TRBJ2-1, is AAGVIQSPRHLIKEKRETATLKCYPIPRHDTVYWYQQGPGQDPQFLISFYEKMQSDKGSIPDRFSAQQFSDYHSELNMSSLELGDSALYFCASSFSPNEQFFGPGTRLTVL.